This record looks at one TCR beta chain sequence and its context. The antigen is not known. The TCR beta CDR3 regions underwent amplification using RNA transcripts as the source. RT-PCR in the first round (using the HTBI primer set) targeted the TCR CDR3. A single record per CDR3 protein comes from TCRdb applying MiXCR to the multiplex PCR reads. The sample has hundreds of thousands of distinct CDR3 sequences, 15% to 18% seen once. No ophthalmopathy progression within 18 months constituted stable Graves' hyperthyroidism. The sample belongs to a study of T cells in Graves' hyperthyroidism and ophthalmopathy. Study-wide background: Peripheral blood was acquired at first diagnosis, ahead of any therapy whatsoever.

V was pared by 7 bases and J by 4 bases, with 4 bases of the junction left unmatched. Germline lookup yields CDR1 LGHDT and CDR2 YNNKEL (reference sequence). The CDR3 has 13 residues. Whole-study findings and limits: The blood repertoire included most of the expanded thyroid clonotypes above 0.001. The model made its ophthalmopathy prediction, and onset followed a median around 6.9 months later.

This receptor was obtained from a woman under 30 with Graves' hyperthyroidism. The sample taken for sequencing was blood. This chain links TRBV3-1 with TRBJ2-5; 9 nucleotides agree with TRBD2. CDR3 in DNA: TGTGCCAGCAAAGCGGGAGGCCCAGAGACCCAGTACTTC. Protein sequence: CASKAGGPETQYF.